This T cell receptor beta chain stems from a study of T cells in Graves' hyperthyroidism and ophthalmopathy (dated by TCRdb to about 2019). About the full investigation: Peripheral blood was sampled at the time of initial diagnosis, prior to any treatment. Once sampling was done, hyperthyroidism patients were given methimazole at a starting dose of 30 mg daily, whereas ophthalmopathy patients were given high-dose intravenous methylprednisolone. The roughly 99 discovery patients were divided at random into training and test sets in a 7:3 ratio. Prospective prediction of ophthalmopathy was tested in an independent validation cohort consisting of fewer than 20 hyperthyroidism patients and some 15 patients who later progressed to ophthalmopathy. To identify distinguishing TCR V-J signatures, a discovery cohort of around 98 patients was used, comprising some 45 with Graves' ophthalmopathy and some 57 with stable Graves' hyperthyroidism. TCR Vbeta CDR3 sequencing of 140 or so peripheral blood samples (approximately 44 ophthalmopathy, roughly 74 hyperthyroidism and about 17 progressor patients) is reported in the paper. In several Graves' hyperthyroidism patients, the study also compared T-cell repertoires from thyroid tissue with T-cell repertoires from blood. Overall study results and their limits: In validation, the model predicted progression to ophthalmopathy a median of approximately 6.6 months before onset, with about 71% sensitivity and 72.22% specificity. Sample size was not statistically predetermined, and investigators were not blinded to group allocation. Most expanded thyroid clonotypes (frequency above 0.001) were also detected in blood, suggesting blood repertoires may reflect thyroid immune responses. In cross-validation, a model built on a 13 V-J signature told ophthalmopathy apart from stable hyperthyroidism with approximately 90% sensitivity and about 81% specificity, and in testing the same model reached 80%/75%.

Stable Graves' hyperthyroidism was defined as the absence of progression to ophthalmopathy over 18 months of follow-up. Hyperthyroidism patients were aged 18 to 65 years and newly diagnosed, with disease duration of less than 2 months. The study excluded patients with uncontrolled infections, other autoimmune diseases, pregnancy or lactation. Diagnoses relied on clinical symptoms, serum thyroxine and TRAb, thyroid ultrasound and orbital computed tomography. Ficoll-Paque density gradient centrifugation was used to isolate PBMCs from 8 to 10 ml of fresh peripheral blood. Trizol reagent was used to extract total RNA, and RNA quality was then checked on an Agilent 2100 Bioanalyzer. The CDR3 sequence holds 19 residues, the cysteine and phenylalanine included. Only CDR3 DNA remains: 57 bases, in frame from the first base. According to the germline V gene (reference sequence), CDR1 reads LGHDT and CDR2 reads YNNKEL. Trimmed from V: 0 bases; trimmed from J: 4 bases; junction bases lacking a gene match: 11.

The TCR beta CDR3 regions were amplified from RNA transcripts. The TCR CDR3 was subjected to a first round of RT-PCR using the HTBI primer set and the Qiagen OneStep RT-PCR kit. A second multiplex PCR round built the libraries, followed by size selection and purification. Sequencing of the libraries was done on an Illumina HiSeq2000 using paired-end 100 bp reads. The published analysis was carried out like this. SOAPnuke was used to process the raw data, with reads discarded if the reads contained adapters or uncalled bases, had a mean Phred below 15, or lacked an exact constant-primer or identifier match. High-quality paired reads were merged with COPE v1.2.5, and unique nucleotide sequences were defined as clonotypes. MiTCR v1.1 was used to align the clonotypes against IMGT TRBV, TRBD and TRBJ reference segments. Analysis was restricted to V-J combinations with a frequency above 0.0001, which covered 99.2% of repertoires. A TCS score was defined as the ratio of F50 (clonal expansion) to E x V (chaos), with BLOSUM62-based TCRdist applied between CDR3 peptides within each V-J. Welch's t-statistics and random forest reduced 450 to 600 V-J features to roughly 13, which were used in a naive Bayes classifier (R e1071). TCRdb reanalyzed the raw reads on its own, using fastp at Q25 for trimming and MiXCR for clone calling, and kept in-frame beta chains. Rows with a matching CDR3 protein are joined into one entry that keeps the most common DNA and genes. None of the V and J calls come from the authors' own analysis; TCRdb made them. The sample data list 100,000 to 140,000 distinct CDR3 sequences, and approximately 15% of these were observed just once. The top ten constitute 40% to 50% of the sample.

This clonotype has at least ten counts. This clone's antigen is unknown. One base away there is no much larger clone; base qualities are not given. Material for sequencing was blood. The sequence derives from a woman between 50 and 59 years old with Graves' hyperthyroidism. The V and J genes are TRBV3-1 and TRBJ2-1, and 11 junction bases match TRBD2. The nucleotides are TGTGCCAGCAGCCAAGATCCGGGTACTAGCGGGAGAGTGTACAATGAGCAGTTCTTC. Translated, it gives CASSQDPGTSGRVYNEQFF.